The entry below describes one T cell receptor beta chain. Germline CDR1 reads SGHTA; CDR2 reads FQGNSA. This CDR3 has 14 amino acids. TCRdb re-analyzed the 5' RACE reads; it lists each CDR3 protein once, without DNA. Its listing shows about 260,000 distinct CDR3 sequences. This sample was taken from a study of T cells expressing NK-cell markers. The clonotype originates from a young man in good health. Sequencing was carried out using blood T cells: a sorted CD56 or NKG2C T cell subset, CD4+ or CD8+ T cells, or bulk PBMC T cells (not recorded which). V gene TRBV7-2 combines with J gene TRBJ2-7; TCRdb picks TRBD2, but there is no DNA to check that call. The CDR3 sequence: CASSPQEGRLEQYF.